A selection of T cell receptor beta chains follows, all from one sample in a study of blood T cell repertoires in COVID-19. Method: immunoSEQ multiplex PCR; TCRdb's copy keeps in-frame clones and lacks some. This sample has 20,000 to 30,000 clones; roughly four fifths occur once, and the top ten carry about 9.4%. The sample taken for sequencing was peripheral blood. These TCRs come from a human donor in a cohort sampled during active COVID-19. Each CDR3 is given with its conserved first and last residue. The D gene is left open where the match is weak. Size is stated for part of the rows, as once, few or many counts, or as a class when the clone is expanded.

v_gene	d_gene	j_gene	abundance	CDR3aa	CDR3nt
TRBV5-6	TRBD1	TRBJ2-3	-	CASSLRTGGSSDTQYF	TGTGCCAGCAGCTTGAGGACAGGGGGTAGTTCAGATACGCAGTATTTT
TRBV19	-	TRBJ2-7	-	CASSIGFGQYEQYF	TGTGCCAGTAGTATAGGTTTCGGACAGTACGAGCAGTACTTC
TRBV7-3	TRBD1	TRBJ2-1	-	CASTPGQVTNEQFF	TGTGCCAGCACGCCGGGACAGGTAACAAATGAGCAGTTCTTC
TRBV6-5	TRBD2	TRBJ2-7	-	CASGPTSGLSYEQYF	TGTGCCAGCGGACCGACTAGCGGCTTGTCCTACGAGCAGTACTTC
TRBV19	-	TRBJ2-1	-	CASSIRRERYNEQFF	TGTGCCAGTAGCATCCGGAGGGAACGATACAATGAGCAGTTCTTC
TRBV23-1	-	TRBJ2-7	-	CASSQVQGFWYEQYF	TGCGCCAGCAGTCAAGTCCAGGGCTTTTGGTACGAGCAGTACTTC
TRBV19	-	TRBJ2-2	-	CASSRQKTEFTGELFF	TGTGCCAGTAGTAGACAGAAAACGGAGTTTACCGGGGAGCTGTTTTTT
TRBV9	TRBD1	TRBJ2-1	-	CASSKGGRISYNEQFF	TGTGCCAGCAGCAAAGGGGGCAGGATTTCCTACAATGAGCAGTTCTTC
TRBV12-3/TRBV12-4	TRBD1	TRBJ1-2	-	CASRLQGAAGYTF	TGTGCCAGCAGGTTACAGGGGGCTGCTGGCTACACCTTC
TRBV3-1/TRBV3-2	-	TRBJ2-7	-	CASSQKGLRSYEQYF	TGTGCCAGCAGCCAAAAGGGACTCCGCTCCTACGAGCAGTACTTC
TRBV19	TRBD1	TRBJ1-2	-	CASSPGQFLYGYTF	TGTGCCAGTAGTCCGGGACAGTTCCTCTATGGCTACACCTTC
TRBV7-9	-	TRBJ1-4	-	CASSSGVVATNEKLFF	TGTGCCAGCAGCTCAGGGGTGGTGGCGACTAATGAAAAACTGTTTTTT
TRBV20-1	-	TRBJ2-1	-	CSASTNEQFF	TGCAGTGCTAGCACAAATGAGCAGTTCTTC
TRBV2	-	TRBJ1-2	once	CASSPNRDLGFGYTF	TGTGCCAGCAGTCCAAACAGGGATTTAGGGTTTGGCTACACCTTC
TRBV9	-	TRBJ2-1	-	CASSVVEASEQFF	TGTGCCAGCAGCGTAGTAGAGGCAAGTGAGCAGTTCTTC
TRBV6-5	-	TRBJ2-3	-	CASNQAPTDTQYF	TGTGCCAGCAACCAGGCCCCCACAGATACGCAGTATTTT
TRBV12-3/TRBV12-4	TRBD1	TRBJ1-5	few	CASDRGMDQPQHF	TGTGCCAGCGACAGGGGTATGGATCAGCCCCAGCATTTT
TRBV27	TRBD2	TRBJ2-3	once	CASTLSATSGETDTQYF	TGTGCCAGCACCCTCTCGGCCACTAGCGGGGAGACAGATACGCAGTATTTT
TRBV3-1/TRBV3-2	TRBD2	TRBJ2-3	-	CASSRSGSSTDTQYF	TGTGCCAGCAGCCGTAGCGGGAGTAGCACAGATACGCAGTATTTT
TRBV5-1	-	TRBJ1-4	once	CASSSESYRDKLFF	TGCGCCAGCAGCTCAGAATCTTACAGGGACAAACTGTTTTTT
TRBV30	TRBD1	TRBJ2-7	-	CAWSRQGRDEQYF	TGTGCCTGGAGTCGACAGGGGAGAGACGAGCAGTACTTC
TRBV29-1	-	TRBJ2-2	-	CSVEDLQGSTGELFF	TGCAGCGTTGAAGATTTACAGGGCTCCACCGGGGAGCTGTTTTTT
TRBV3-1/TRBV3-2	TRBD1	TRBJ2-1	-	CASSQEVGQGINEQFF	TGTGCCAGCAGCCAAGAGGTGGGACAGGGCATCAATGAGCAGTTCTTC
TRBV4-3	TRBD2	TRBJ2-3	-	CASSQEVRGAGSHTQYF	TGCGCCAGCAGCCAAGAGGTTCGGGGAGCGGGGAGTCATACGCAGTATTTT
TRBV19	TRBD1	TRBJ2-3	-	CASQLGQGQTDTQYF	TGTGCCAGCCAACTCGGACAGGGTCAGACAGATACGCAGTATTTT
TRBV5-1	-	TRBJ2-5	-	CASSLSLGGGETQYF	TGCGCCAGCAGCTTGAGTTTGGGAGGGGGAGAGACCCAGTACTTC
TRBV5-4	-	TRBJ1-5	once	CASSLDGGAIGQPQHF	TGTGCCAGCAGCTTGGACGGCGGGGCCATTGGGCAGCCCCAGCATTTT
TRBV4-3	TRBD1	TRBJ2-7	-	CASSQTGQGAYEQYF	TGCGCCAGCAGCCAGACGGGACAGGGGGCATACGAGCAGTACTTC
TRBV28	-	TRBJ2-7	-	CASSLRGGEQYF	TGTGCCAGCAGTTTAAGGGGAGGCGAGCAGTACTTC
TRBV5-6	-	TRBJ2-7	-	CASSLSGGSGKQYF	TGTGCCAGCAGCTTGAGTGGAGGGAGTGGTAAGCAGTACTTC
TRBV11-3	-	TRBJ2-1	once	CASRSQRWEEQFF	TGTGCCAGCCGTTCCCAGAGGTGGGAGGAGCAGTTCTTC
TRBV20-1	TRBD2	TRBJ2-7	few	CSASRGGRAVEQYF	TGCAGTGCTAGTCGGGGAGGGAGGGCGGTCGAGCAGTACTTC
TRBV6-5	-	TRBJ1-3	medium-sized	CASSPGIYSGNTIYF	TGTGCCAGCAGTCCCGGGATTTATTCTGGAAACACCATATATTTT
TRBV2	-	TRBJ2-2	-	CASSEGGETNGELFF	TGTGCCAGCAGTGAAGGTGGGGAGACGAACGGGGAGCTGTTTTTT
TRBV19	TRBD1	TRBJ1-1	-	CASRDRVKTEAFF	TGTGCCAGTAGGGACAGGGTAAAGACTGAAGCTTTCTTT
TRBV2	-	TRBJ1-1	-	CASSQDSLEAFF	TGTGCCAGCAGTCAGGACAGTCTTGAAGCTTTCTTT
TRBV4-2	TRBD1	TRBJ1-1	-	CASSQEGTGMNTEAFF	TGTGCCAGCAGCCAAGAGGGGACAGGGATGAACACTGAAGCTTTCTTT
TRBV7-9	TRBD1	TRBJ2-7	-	CASSLDRGPDEQYF	TGTGCCAGCAGCTTGGACAGGGGGCCCGACGAGCAGTACTTC
TRBV7-8	TRBD2	TRBJ2-5	-	CASSLLSGLAEETQYF	TGTGCCAGCAGCTTATTGTCCGGACTAGCGGAAGAGACCCAGTACTTC
TRBV11-2	TRBD1	TRBJ1-1	-	CASSLGDRAEAFF	TGTGCCAGCAGCTTAGGGGACAGGGCTGAAGCTTTCTTT
TRBV5-5	TRBD1	TRBJ2-7	-	CASSPYPGQGHEQYF	TGTGCCAGCAGCCCATACCCCGGACAGGGCCACGAGCAGTACTTC
TRBV6-5	TRBD1	TRBJ2-5	-	CASRYSGQAETQYF	TGTGCCAGCAGATACAGCGGACAGGCCGAGACCCAGTACTTC
TRBV30	-	TRBJ1-5	-	CAWSPSRVNQPQHF	TGTGCCTGGAGTCCCTCGCGGGTAAATCAGCCCCAGCATTTT
TRBV4-3	-	TRBJ2-1	once	CASSQVWATSSYNEQFF	TGCGCCAGCAGCCAAGTGTGGGCCACGAGCTCCTACAATGAGCAGTTCTTC
TRBV11-2	-	TRBJ2-2	-	CASNQPPGLRNTGELFF	TGTGCCAGCAACCAACCCCCAGGGTTGAGGAACACCGGGGAGCTGTTTTTT
TRBV5-6	TRBD1	TRBJ1-1	once	CASSRRQGRTEAFF	TGTGCCAGCAGCAGGAGACAGGGTCGTACTGAAGCTTTCTTT